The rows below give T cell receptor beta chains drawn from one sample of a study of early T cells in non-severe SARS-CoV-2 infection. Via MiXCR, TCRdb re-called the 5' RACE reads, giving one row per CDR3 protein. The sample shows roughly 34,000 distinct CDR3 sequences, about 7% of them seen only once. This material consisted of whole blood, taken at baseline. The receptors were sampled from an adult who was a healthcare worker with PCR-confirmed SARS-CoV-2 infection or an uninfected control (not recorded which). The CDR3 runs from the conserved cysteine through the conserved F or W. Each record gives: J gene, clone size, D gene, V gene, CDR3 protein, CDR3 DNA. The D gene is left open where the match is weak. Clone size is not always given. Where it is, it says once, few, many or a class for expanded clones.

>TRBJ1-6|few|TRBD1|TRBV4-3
CASSQERWTGVDSPLHF
TGCGCCAGCAGCCAAGAAAGGTGGACAGGGGTTGATTCACCCCTCCACTTT
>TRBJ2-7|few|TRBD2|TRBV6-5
CAISPGGAGEQYF
TGTGCCATTTCCCCGGGGGGGGCGGGCGAGCAGTACTTC
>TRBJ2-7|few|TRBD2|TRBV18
CASSPRLAGPNYEQYF
TGTGCCAGCTCACCTCGACTAGCGGGACCTAACTACGAGCAGTACTTC
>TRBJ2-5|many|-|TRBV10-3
CAISERWVETQYF
TGTGCCATCAGTGAGCGGTGGGTAGAGACCCAGTACTTC
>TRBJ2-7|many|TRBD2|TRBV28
CASSGRGVRAYEQYF
TGTGCCAGCAGTGGGAGGGGAGTACGGGCCTACGAGCAGTACTTC
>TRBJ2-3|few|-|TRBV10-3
CAISDGHTQYF
TGTGCCATCAGTGACGGGCATACGCAGTATTTT
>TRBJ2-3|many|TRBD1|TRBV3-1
CASSQEVGNRGSRDTQYF
TGTGCCAGCAGCCAAGAGGTCGGTAACAGGGGATCACGAGATACGCAGTATTTT
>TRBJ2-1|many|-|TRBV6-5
CASRAGGEWYNEQFF
TGTGCCAGCAGGGCTGGCGGCGAGTGGTACAATGAGCAGTTCTTC
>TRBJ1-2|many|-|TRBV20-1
CSARDRKGWGYGYTF
TGCAGTGCTAGAGATCGCAAGGGTTGGGGCTATGGCTACACCTTC
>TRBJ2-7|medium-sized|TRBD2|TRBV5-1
CASSLAPGGVYEQYF
TGCGCCAGCAGCTTGGCCCCGGGAGGGGTCTACGAGCAGTACTTC
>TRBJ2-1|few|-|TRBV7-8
CASSRQMDEQFF
TGTGCCAGCAGCCGACAGATGGATGAGCAGTTCTTC
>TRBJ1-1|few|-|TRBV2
CARGTDHTEAFF
TGTGCCAGAGGGACGGACCACACTGAAGCTTTCTTT
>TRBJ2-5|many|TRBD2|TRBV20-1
CSARSQGGGRETQYF
TGCAGTGCTAGATCACAAGGCGGCGGGAGAGAGACCCAGTACTTC
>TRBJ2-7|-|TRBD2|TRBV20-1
CSARDLSGRAAEQYF
TGCAGTGCTAGAGATCTTAGCGGGAGGGCCGCCGAGCAGTACTTC
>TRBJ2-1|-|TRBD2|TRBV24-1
CATSDLGPAGYNEQFF
TGTGCCACCAGTGATCTTGGGCCAGCGGGGTACAATGAGCAGTTCTTC
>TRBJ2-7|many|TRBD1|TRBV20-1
CSARDPGQGTSYEQYF
TGCAGTGCTAGAGACCCGGGACAGGGAACATCCTACGAGCAGTACTTC
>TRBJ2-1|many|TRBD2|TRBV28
CASSLTRGLAVYNEQFF
TGTGCCAGCAGTTTAACTCGAGGACTAGCAGTTTACAATGAGCAGTTCTTC
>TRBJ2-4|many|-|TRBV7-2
CASSLGFVAKNIQYF
TGTGCCAGCAGCTTAGGGTTTGTAGCCAAAAACATTCAGTACTTC
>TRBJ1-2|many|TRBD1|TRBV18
CASSPLTQGASGYTF
TGTGCCAGCTCACCATTAACTCAGGGGGCATCCGGCTACACCTTC
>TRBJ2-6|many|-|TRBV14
CASSHGLRSSGANVLTF
TGTGCCAGCAGCCACGGTCTTCGAAGCTCTGGGGCCAACGTCCTGACTTTC
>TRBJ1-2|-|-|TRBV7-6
CATLDSYGYTF
TGTGCCACACTAGACAGCTATGGCTACACCTTC
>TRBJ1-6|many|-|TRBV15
CATSRSGLNSPLHF
TGTGCCACCAGCAGATCAGGGTTAAATTCACCCCTCCACTTT
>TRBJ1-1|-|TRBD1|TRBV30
CAWGGQLNTEAFF
TGTGCCTGGGGGGGACAGTTGAACACTGAAGCTTTCTTT
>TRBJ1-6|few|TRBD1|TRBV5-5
CASSPGQDQPKRNSPLHF
TGTGCCAGCAGCCCGGGACAGGACCAACCTAAGAGGAATTCACCCCTCCACTTT
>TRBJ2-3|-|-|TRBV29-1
CSVADTGTDTQYF
TGCAGCGTTGCCGACACGGGCACAGATACGCAGTATTTT
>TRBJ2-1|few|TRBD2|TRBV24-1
CATSDPGTSGREQFF
TGTGCCACCAGTGATCCCGGGACTAGCGGGAGGGAGCAGTTCTTC
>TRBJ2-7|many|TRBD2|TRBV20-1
CSARALGGGISYEQYF
TGCAGTGCTAGAGCCTTGGGGGGAGGGATCTCCTACGAGCAGTACTTC
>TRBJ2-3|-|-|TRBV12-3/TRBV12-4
CASSWAGGTDTQYF
TGTGCCAGCAGTTGGGCAGGGGGCACAGATACGCAGTATTTT
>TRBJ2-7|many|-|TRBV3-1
CASSPQVNFYEQYF
TGTGCCAGCAGCCCCCAAGTAAACTTCTACGAGCAGTACTTC
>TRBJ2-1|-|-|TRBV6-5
CASSYSFLSTGNEQFF
TGTGCCAGCAGTTACTCGTTCCTTTCGACGGGCAATGAGCAGTTCTTC
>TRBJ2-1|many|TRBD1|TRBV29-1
CSVRTGGLSYNEQFF
TGCAGCGTACGGACAGGGGGCCTCTCCTACAATGAGCAGTTCTTC
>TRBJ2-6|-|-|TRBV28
CASSLGASGANVLTF
TGTGCCAGCAGTTTAGGGGCCTCTGGGGCCAACGTCCTGACTTTC
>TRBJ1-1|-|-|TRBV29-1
CSVGGPGLENTEAFF
TGCAGCGTTGGAGGCCCCGGCCTAGAGAACACTGAAGCTTTCTTT
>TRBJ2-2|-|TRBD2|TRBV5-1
CASSLTSGRAHTGELFF
TGCGCCAGCAGCTTGACCAGCGGGAGGGCCCACACCGGGGAGCTGTTTTTT
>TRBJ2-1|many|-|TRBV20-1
CSARDGLTGEIGFF
TGCAGTGCTAGAGATGGGCTGACGGGAGAAATTGGGTTCTTC
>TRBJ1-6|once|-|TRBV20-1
CSAREGRSNSPLLF
TGCAGTGCTAGAGAAGGGCGTAGTAATTCACCCCTCCTCTTT
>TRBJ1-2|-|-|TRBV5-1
CASSQERSAYGYTF
TGCGCCAGCAGCCAAGAGCGTTCGGCCTATGGCTACACCTTC
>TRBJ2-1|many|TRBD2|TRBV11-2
CASSLLVRGIYNEQFF
TGTGCCAGCAGCTTACTCGTGCGGGGGATCTACAATGAGCAGTTCTTC
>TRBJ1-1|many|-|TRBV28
CASNIWLGGDTEAFF
TGTGCCAGCAACATCTGGCTAGGCGGGGACACTGAAGCTTTCTTT
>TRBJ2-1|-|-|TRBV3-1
CASSPIDQRGVDEQFF
TGTGCCAGCAGCCCCATTGACCAACGTGGGGTTGATGAGCAGTTCTTC
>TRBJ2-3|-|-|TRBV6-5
CGSSYSAATLLTDTQYF
TGTGGCAGCAGTTACTCGGCGGCCACGCTCCTCACAGATACGCAGTATTTT
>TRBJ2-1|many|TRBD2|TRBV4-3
CASSHTVREGNEQFF
TGCGCCAGCAGCCATACGGTACGGGAGGGGAATGAGCAGTTCTTC
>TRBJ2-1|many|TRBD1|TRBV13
CASSTGQGNSYNEQFF
TGTGCCAGCAGCACCGGACAGGGGAATTCCTACAATGAGCAGTTCTTC
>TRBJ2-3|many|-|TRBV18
CASSPQELRYTDTQYF
TGTGCCAGCTCACCACAAGAATTGCGCTACACAGATACGCAGTATTTT
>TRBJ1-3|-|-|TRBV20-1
CSARTGGLGNTIYF
TGCAGTGCCAGGACCGGGGGCCTTGGAAACACCATATATTTT
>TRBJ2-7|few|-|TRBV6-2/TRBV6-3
CASSRGRSSYEQYF
TGTGCCAGCAGTCGGGGGCGGTCCTCCTACGAGCAGTACTTC
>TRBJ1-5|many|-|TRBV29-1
CSVGDQPQHF
TGCAGCGTTGGGGATCAGCCCCAGCATTTT
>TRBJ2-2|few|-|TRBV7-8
CASSLVRPNTGELFF
TGTGCCAGCAGCTTAGTGCGCCCGAACACCGGGGAGCTGTTTTTT
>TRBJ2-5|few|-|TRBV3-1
CASSQPIRETQYF
TGTGCCAGCAGCCAACCGATCCGGGAGACCCAGTACTTC
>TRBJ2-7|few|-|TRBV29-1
CSVEFVREQYF
TGCAGCGTTGAATTCGTGAGGGAGCAGTACTTC
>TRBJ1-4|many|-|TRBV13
CASSLSGALPDEKLFF
TGTGCCAGCAGCTTATCAGGGGCGCTTCCGGATGAAAAACTGTTTTTT
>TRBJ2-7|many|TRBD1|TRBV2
CASSKQGNEQYF
TGTGCCAGCAGTAAACAGGGGAACGAGCAGTACTTC
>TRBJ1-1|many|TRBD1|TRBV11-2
CASSQQGGIGTEAFF
TGTGCCAGCAGCCAACAGGGGGGGATCGGGACTGAAGCTTTCTTT